These T cell receptor beta chains were read from a single sample in a study of glioma-infiltrating T cells. One entry per CDR3 protein, called by TCRdb with MiXCR from the multiplex PCR reads. The table lists 300,000 to 450,000 distinct CDR3 sequences, around 45% of them singletons. Source material: glioma tissue, nonneoplastic brain tissue, or PBMCs (not recorded which). The receptors shown here come from a human donor with low-grade glioma or glioblastoma, undergoing nonglioma brain surgery, or in good health (not recorded which). Each CDR3 is given with its conserved first and last residue. D genes are given only for firm matches. Where a row states a size, it is once, few, many or the class of an expanded clone; other rows omit it.

d_call: TRBD1; j_call: TRBJ1-4; clone_size: few; v_call: TRBV4-3; cdr3_nt: TGCGCCAGCAGCCAACCTGACAGGGGGACAACTAATGAAAAACTGTTTTTT; cdr3_aa: CASSQPDRGTTNEKLFF
d_call: TRBD1; j_call: TRBJ1-4; clone_size: few; v_call: TRBV15; cdr3_nt: TGTGCCACCAGACCTCGACAGGGGGCAGAAAAACTGTTTTTT; cdr3_aa: CATRPRQGAEKLFF
d_call: NA; j_call: TRBJ2-3; clone_size: NA; v_call: TRBV20-1; cdr3_nt: TGCAGTGCTCAGAGGGGGACCAGGGAGCAATTTGATACGCAGTATTTT; cdr3_aa: CSAQRGTREQFDTQYF
d_call: TRBD1; j_call: TRBJ2-1; clone_size: once; v_call: TRBV6-6; cdr3_nt: TGTGCCGGCAGTCCAGGGGGAGCCTACAATGAGCAGTTCTTC; cdr3_aa: CAGSPGGAYNEQFF
d_call: NA; j_call: TRBJ2-2; clone_size: few; v_call: TRBV24-1; cdr3_nt: TGTGCCACCAGGGAGGACAGCCCGAACACCGGGGAGCTGTTTTTT; cdr3_aa: CATREDSPNTGELFF
d_call: NA; j_call: TRBJ1-1; clone_size: NA; v_call: TRBV7-6; cdr3_nt: TGTGCCAGCAGAAAAGGTTTGAACACTGAAGCTTTCTTT; cdr3_aa: CASRKGLNTEAFF
d_call: NA; j_call: TRBJ2-7; clone_size: NA; v_call: TRBV2; cdr3_nt: TGTGCCAGCAGAGAGACAGTTAACTACGAGCAGTACTTC; cdr3_aa: CASRETVNYEQYF
d_call: NA; j_call: TRBJ1-5; clone_size: NA; v_call: TRBV12-3/TRBV12-4; cdr3_nt: TGTGCCAGCAGTTCCCAGGTTAGCAATCAGCCCCAGCATTTT; cdr3_aa: CASSSQVSNQPQHF
d_call: NA; j_call: TRBJ1-2; clone_size: many; v_call: TRBV27; cdr3_nt: TGTGCCAGCAGTCGAGACAGTAACTATGGCTACACCTTC; cdr3_aa: CASSRDSNYGYTF
d_call: NA; j_call: TRBJ1-5; clone_size: few; v_call: TRBV19; cdr3_nt: TGTGCCAGTAGTACTGCCGACAATAGCAATCAGCCCCAGCATTTT; cdr3_aa: CASSTADNSNQPQHF
d_call: TRBD2; j_call: TRBJ2-3; clone_size: few; v_call: TRBV28; cdr3_nt: TGTGCCAGCAGTTTCTCCCCCGGACTAGGGTCTAGCACAGATACGCAGTATTTT; cdr3_aa: CASSFSPGLGSSTDTQYF
d_call: NA; j_call: TRBJ2-3; clone_size: few; v_call: TRBV24-1; cdr3_nt: TGTGCCACCATAGCGGTCCACACAGATACGCAGTATTTT; cdr3_aa: CATIAVHTDTQYF
d_call: TRBD2; j_call: TRBJ2-1; clone_size: few; v_call: TRBV15; cdr3_nt: TGTGCCACCTCTAGCGGCTTAATCTACAATGAGCAGTTCTTC; cdr3_aa: CATSSGLIYNEQFF
d_call: TRBD1; j_call: TRBJ1-1; clone_size: many; v_call: TRBV6-1; cdr3_nt: TGTGCCAGCAGACGGGACAGTAACACTGAAGCTTTCTTT; cdr3_aa: CASRRDSNTEAFF
d_call: TRBD1; j_call: TRBJ2-3; clone_size: NA; v_call: TRBV7-2; cdr3_nt: TGTGCCAGCAGCTTAGCGTTCCCCGGACAGGCGATTCGCACAGATACGCAGTATTTT; cdr3_aa: CASSLAFPGQAIRTDTQYF
d_call: NA; j_call: TRBJ2-1; clone_size: many; v_call: TRBV6-2/TRBV6-3; cdr3_nt: TGTGCCAGCAGTTACTTAGGTCTCGGATGGTACAATGAGCAGTTCTTC; cdr3_aa: CASSYLGLGWYNEQFF
d_call: TRBD2; j_call: TRBJ2-1; clone_size: NA; v_call: TRBV28; cdr3_nt: TGTGCCAGCAGCTCGGGACTAGCTATGAGGGAGCAGTTCTTC; cdr3_aa: CASSSGLAMREQFF
d_call: TRBD1; j_call: TRBJ1-5; clone_size: many; v_call: TRBV28; cdr3_nt: TGTGTATCCGGGACAGGGTTAAGGAATCAGCCCCAGCATTTT; cdr3_aa: CVSGTGLRNQPQHF
d_call: NA; j_call: TRBJ2-7; clone_size: many; v_call: TRBV15; cdr3_nt: TGTGCCACCAGCAGAGGGGGGGACAGACTCTACGAGCAGTACTTC; cdr3_aa: CATSRGGDRLYEQYF
d_call: NA; j_call: TRBJ2-3; clone_size: NA; v_call: TRBV20-1; cdr3_nt: TGCAGTGCTAGAGATGGACTGACCAACTACGGTCCAAATACGCAGTATTTT; cdr3_aa: CSARDGLTNYGPNTQYF
d_call: TRBD2; j_call: TRBJ2-1; clone_size: few; v_call: TRBV28; cdr3_nt: TGTGCCAGCACCGCACTAGCGGGAGGGTCAAATGAGCAGTTCTTC; cdr3_aa: CASTALAGGSNEQFF
d_call: NA; j_call: TRBJ1-1; clone_size: many; v_call: TRBV6-1; cdr3_nt: TGTGCCAGCAGTGAAGCGCTCATGCGGGGCGCGAACACTGAAGCTTTCTTT; cdr3_aa: CASSEALMRGANTEAFF